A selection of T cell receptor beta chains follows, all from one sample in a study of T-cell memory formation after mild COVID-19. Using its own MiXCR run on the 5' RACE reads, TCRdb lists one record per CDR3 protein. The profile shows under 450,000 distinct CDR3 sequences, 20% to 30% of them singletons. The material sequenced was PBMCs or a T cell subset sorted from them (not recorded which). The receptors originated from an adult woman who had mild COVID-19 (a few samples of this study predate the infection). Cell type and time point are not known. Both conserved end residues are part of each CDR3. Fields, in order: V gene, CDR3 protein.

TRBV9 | CASSAPGIEETQYF
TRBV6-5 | CASCPGDSYEQYF
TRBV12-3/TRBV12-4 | CASSHEKYGYEQYF
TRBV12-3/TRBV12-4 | CASSPLSGTVDQPQHF
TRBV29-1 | CSVSRDTASYNEQFF
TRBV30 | CAWARTLQGFYEQYF
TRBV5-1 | CASSFEGLGEQYF
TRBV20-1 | CSADTGLGYEQYF
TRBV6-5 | CASSYEVNPFSTEAFF
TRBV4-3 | CASSQERLLAGRFAEQYF
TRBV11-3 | CASSQRGTSGKETQYF
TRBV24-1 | CATSDSTGGTEAFF
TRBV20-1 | CSAPPGASTDTQYF
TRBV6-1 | CASTLTTGVQYF
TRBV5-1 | CASSAGTRSYEQYF
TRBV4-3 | CASSQDVTETQYF
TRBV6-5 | CASSYSAGWVGAFF
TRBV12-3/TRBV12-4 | CASSYRVRHTEAFF
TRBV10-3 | CAISPGGLYREPQHF
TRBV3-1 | CASSQYGDSPLHF
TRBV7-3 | CASSLLPAGSSGANVLTF
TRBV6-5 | CASRQGGQGSYEQYF
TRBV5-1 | CASREQGSEQYF
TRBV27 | CASSLSGRGTEQFF
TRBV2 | CASSEGQGDSDTQYF
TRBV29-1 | CSVTTGSGQPQHF
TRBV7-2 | CASSPKDTPYGYTF
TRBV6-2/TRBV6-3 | CASSYPATSGTQYF
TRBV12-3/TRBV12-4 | CASSFRLDRGQFF
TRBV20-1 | CSAILGTGGTEAFF
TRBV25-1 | CASSATWGEGISADTQYF
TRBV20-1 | CSANPIGGSSYNEQFF
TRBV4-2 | CASSQAQLAGEQSEQYF
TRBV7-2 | CASSLQDRGPGYTF
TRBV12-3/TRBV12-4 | CASSFWGYEQFF
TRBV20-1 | CSARTGIGNQPQHF
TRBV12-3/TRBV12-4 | CASSRINQPQHF
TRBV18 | CASSLRRDSDQPQHF
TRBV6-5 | CASRFDRANTGELFF
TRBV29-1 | CSVEDDGWGQETQYF
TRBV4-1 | CASSQVWRTPDNQPQHF
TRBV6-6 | CASSYLDSAEQYF
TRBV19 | CASSIRTGMRSGELFF
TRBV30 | CAWRLGTSWAIAKNIQYF
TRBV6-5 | CASSYMRTRQPQHF
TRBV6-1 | CASSEATDRFHYEQYF
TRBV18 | CASSGYRDRGIQPQHF
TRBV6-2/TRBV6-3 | CASKPGTGYAYEQYF
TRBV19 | CASSIPRLNTEAFF
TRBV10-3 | CAISDAGTGFTEAFF
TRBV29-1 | CSVVRLSGELFF
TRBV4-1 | CASSQARGNTEAFF
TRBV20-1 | CSATRGGQSGRYTTQYF
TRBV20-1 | CSAHSGGLSTGELFF
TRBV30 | CAWSARPQGMTEAFF
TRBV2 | CASSDRGVGQPQHF
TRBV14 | CASSQIGTGSSYEQYF